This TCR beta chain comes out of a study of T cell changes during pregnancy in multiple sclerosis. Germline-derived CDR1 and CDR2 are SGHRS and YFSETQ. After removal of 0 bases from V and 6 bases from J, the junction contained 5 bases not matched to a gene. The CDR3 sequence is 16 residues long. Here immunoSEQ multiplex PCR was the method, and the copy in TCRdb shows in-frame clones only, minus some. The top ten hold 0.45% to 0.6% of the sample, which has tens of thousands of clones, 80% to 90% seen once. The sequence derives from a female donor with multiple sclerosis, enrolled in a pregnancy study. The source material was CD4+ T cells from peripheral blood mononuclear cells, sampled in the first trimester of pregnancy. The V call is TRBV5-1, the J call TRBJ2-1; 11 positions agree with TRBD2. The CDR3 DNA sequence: TGCGCCAGCAGCTTGGGGCTAGCGGGAGGAGTCAATGAGCAGTTCTTC. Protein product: CASSLGLAGGVNEQFF.